This TCR beta chain was documented in a study of breast tumors, draining lymph nodes, adjacent tissues. General study findings and limits: Tumors had less TCR diversity than lymph nodes, more than nontumor tissue.

This clonotype was found many times. No antigen is known for it. J lost 4 bases, V lost 3 bases, and 6 bases had no gene match. Germline V lookup: CDR1 DFQATT, CDR2 SNEGSKA (reference sequence). This CDR3 is 15 amino acids long. One entry per CDR3 protein, called by TCRdb with MiXCR from the multiplex PCR reads. The top ten hold about 7.6% of the sample, which has 45,000 to 60,000 distinct CDR3 sequences, roughly 23% seen once. Specimen: breast tumor tissue. The sequence derives from a female donor with breast cancer. Some clones in this sample may be carry-over from other donors' samples. The chain uses TRBV20-1 and TRBJ2-1; 10 positions match TRBD2. The CDR3 region has the DNA TGCAGTGCTAGGGTCGGGACTAGCGATTACAATGAGCAGTTCTTC. Its translation is CSARVGTSDYNEQFF.